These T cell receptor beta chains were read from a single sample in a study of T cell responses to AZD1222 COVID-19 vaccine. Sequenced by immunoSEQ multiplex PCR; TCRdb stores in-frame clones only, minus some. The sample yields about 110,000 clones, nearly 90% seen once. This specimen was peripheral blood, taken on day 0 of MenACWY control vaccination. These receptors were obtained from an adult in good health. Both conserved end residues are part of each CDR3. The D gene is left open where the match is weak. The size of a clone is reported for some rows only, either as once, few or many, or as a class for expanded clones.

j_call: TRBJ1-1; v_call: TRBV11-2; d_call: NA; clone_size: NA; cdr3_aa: CASSLGGDNTEAFF; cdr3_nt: TGTGCCAGCAGCTTAGGGGGCGATAACACTGAAGCTTTCTTT
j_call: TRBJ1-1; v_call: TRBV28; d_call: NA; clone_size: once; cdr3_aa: CASSGGDDQGEAFF; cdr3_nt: TGTGCCAGCAGTGGCGGGGATGACCAAGGTGAAGCTTTCTTT
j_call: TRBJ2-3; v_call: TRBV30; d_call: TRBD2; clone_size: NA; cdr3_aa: CAFTTGLAGADTQYF; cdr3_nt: TGTGCCTTCACCACCGGACTAGCAGGTGCAGATACGCAGTATTTT
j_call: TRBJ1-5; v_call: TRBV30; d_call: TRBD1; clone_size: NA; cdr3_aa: CAWSAGTGYNQPQHF; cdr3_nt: TGTGCCTGGAGCGCCGGGACAGGCTACAATCAGCCCCAGCATTTT
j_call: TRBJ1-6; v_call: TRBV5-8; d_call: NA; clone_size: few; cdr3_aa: CASSLDSSYNSPLHF; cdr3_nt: TGTGCCAGCAGCTTGGATAGCTCCTATAATTCACCCCTCCACTTT
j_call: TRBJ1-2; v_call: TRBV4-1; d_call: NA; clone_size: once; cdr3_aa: CASSQVGGGYGYTF; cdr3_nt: TGCGCCAGCAGCCAAGTCGGAGGCGGCTATGGCTACACCTTC
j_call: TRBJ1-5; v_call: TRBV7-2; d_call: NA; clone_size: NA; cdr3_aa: CASSLGPNQPQHF; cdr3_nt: TGTGCCAGCAGCTTAGGACCAAATCAGCCCCAGCATTTT
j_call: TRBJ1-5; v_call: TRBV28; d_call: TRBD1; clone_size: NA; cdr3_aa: CASSLEEGATGNQPQHF; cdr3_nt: TGTGCCAGCAGTTTAGAAGAGGGGGCCACCGGCAATCAGCCCCAGCATTTT
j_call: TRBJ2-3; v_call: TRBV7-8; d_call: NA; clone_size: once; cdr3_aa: CASSPRSREGTTTDTQYF; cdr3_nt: TGTGCCAGCAGCCCCCGGTCGAGGGAAGGTACCACCACAGATACGCAGTATTTT
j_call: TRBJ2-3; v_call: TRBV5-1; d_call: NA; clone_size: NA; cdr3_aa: CASSLASVGTDTQYF; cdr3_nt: TGCGCCAGCAGCTTGGCCTCGGTGGGGACAGATACGCAGTATTTT
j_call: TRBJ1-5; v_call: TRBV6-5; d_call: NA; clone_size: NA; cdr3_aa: CASSFKARPNQPQHF; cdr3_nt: TGTGCCAGCAGCTTTAAGGCCAGGCCCAATCAGCCCCAGCATTTT
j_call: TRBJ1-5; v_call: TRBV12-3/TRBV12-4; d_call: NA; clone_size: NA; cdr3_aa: CASSLRDIQPQHF; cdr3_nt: TGTGCCAGCAGTTTAAGAGACATTCAGCCCCAGCATTTT
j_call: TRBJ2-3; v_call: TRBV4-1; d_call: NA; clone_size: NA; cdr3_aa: CASSQDLSSDTQYF; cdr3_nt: TGCGCCAGCAGCCAAGATCTGAGTTCCGATACGCAGTATTTT
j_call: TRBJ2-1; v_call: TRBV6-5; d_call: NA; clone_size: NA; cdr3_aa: CASSYDRSSYNEQFF; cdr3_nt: TGTGCCAGCAGTTACGACAGGAGCTCCTACAATGAGCAGTTCTTC
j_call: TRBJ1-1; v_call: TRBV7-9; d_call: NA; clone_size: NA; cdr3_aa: CASSLGQGPGTEAFF; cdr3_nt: TGTGCCAGCAGCTTAGGGCAGGGCCCCGGGACTGAAGCTTTCTTT
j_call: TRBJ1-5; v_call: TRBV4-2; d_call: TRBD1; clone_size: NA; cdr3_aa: CASSQEAGTVNQPQHF; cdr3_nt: TGTGCCAGCAGCCAAGAGGCTGGGACAGTCAATCAGCCCCAGCATTTT
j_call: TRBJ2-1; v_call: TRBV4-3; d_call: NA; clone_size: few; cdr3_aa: CASSLESGSSYNEQFF; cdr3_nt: TGCGCCAGCAGCCTAGAGAGTGGGTCCTCATACAATGAGCAGTTCTTC
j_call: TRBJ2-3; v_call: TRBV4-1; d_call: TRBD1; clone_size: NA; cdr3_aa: CASSHQDRAATDTQYF; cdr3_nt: TGCGCCAGCAGCCACCAAGACAGGGCCGCCACAGATACGCAGTATTTT
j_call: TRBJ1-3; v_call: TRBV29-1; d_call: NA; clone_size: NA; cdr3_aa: CSVSGSGNTIYF; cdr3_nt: TGCAGCGTTTCCGGCTCTGGAAACACCATATATTTT
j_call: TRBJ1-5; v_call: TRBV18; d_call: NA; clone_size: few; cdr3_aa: CASSPAQGNQPQHF; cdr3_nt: TGTGCCAGCTCACCTGCACAGGGTAATCAGCCCCAGCATTTT
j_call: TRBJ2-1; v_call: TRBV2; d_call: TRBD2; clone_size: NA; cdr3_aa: CASSKGLALRGEQFF; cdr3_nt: TGTGCCAGCAGTAAAGGACTAGCTCTCCGTGGTGAGCAGTTCTTC
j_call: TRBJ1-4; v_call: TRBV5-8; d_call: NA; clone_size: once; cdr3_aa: CASSRSGRNNEKLFF; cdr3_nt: TGTGCCAGCAGCCGCAGTGGGCGCAATAATGAAAAACTGTTTTTT
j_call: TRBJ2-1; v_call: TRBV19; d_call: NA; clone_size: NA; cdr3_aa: CASSSTPSPYNEQFF; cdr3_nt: TGTGCCAGTAGTAGCACACCATCTCCCTACAATGAGCAGTTCTTC
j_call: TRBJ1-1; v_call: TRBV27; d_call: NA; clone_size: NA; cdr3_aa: CASSLSPGTEAFF; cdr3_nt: TGTGCCAGCAGTTTATCACCAGGCACTGAAGCTTTCTTT
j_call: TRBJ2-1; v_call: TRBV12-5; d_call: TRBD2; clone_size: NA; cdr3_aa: CASGLRTSGGPSSYNEQFF; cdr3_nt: TGTGCTAGTGGTCTTCGGACTAGCGGGGGCCCTAGCTCCTACAATGAGCAGTTCTTC
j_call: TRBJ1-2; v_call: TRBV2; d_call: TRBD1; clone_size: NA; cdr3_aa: CASRDRGVSGYTF; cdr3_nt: TGTGCCAGCAGAGACAGGGGAGTCTCTGGCTACACCTTC
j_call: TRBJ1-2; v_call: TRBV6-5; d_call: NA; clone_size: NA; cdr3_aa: CASSYSADLYYGYTF; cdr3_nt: TGTGCCAGCAGTTACTCGGCAGACCTCTACTATGGCTACACCTTC
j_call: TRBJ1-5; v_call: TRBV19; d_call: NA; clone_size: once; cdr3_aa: CASSMAAGQPQHF; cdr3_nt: TGTGCCAGTAGTATGGCAGCCGGTCAGCCCCAGCATTTT
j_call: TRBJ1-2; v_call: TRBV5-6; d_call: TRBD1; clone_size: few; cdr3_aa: CASSSYGGQGAYGYTF; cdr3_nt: TGTGCCAGCAGCTCATATGGGGGACAGGGGGCCTATGGCTACACCTTC
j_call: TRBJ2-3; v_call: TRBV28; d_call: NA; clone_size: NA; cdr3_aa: CASSFFDSTDTQYF; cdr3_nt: TGTGCCAGCAGTTTCTTTGACAGCACAGATACGCAGTATTTT
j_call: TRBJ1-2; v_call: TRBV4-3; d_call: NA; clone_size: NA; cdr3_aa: CASSQDFPPSYTF; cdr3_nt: TGCGCCAGCAGCCAAGATTTCCCCCCCAGCTACACCTTC
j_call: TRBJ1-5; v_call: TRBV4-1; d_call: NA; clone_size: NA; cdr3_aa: CASSQVQEGNQPQHF; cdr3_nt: TGCGCCAGCAGCCAAGTACAGGAGGGAAATCAGCCCCAGCATTTT
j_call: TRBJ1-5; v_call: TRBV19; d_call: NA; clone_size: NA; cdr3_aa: CASSPAPDRQPQHF; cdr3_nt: TGTGCCAGTAGTCCAGCCCCGGACCGCCAGCCCCAGCATTTT
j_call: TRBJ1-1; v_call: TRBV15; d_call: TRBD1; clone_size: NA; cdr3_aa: CATSRGQGLRTEAFF; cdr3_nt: TGTGCCACCAGCAGAGGACAGGGTTTGAGAACTGAAGCTTTCTTT
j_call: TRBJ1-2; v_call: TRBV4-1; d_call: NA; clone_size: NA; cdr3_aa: CASSPQLGSPYGYTF; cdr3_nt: TGCGCCAGCAGCCCTCAACTCGGAAGTCCCTATGGCTACACCTTC
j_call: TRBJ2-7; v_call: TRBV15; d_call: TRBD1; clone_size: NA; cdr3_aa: CATSRGPTGTGVYEQYF; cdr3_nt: TGTGCCACCAGCAGGGGACCGACCGGGACAGGGGTCTACGAGCAGTACTTC
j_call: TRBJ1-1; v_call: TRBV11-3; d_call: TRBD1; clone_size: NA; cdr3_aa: CASSAQGAEAFF; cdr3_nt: TGTGCCAGCAGCGCGCAGGGGGCGGAAGCTTTCTTT
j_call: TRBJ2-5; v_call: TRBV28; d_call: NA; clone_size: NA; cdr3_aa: CASRSPPTALLETQYF; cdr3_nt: TGTGCCAGCAGGTCTCCCCCCACGGCGTTGTTAGAGACCCAGTACTTC
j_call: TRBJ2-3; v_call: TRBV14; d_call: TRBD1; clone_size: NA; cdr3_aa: CASSPRDRGLTDTQYF; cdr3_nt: TGTGCCAGCAGCCCCCGGGACAGGGGTCTAACAGATACGCAGTATTTT